These 26 T cell receptor beta chains were sequenced from one sample in a study of radiation and T cells in renal cell carcinoma. Method: immunoSEQ multiplex PCR; TCRdb's copy keeps in-frame clones and lacks some. The sample has tens of thousands of clones, 65% to 80% seen once; the top ten hold roughly 7.2%. Time point denoted: baseline pretreatment blood. Treatment in this sample: 15 Gy SBRT to primary tumor, nephrectomy 4 weeks later. The input for sequencing was blood, taken from a patient whose treatment included radiotherapy and nephrectomy. The receptors stem from a man aged 55 to 70 with renal cell carcinoma.

This chain connects TRBV19 to TRBJ1-4; TRBD1 is a possible D gene (6 bases). The CDR3 has 12 amino acids. Germline V gene sequence: CDR1 LNHDA, CDR2 SQIVND (reference sequence). V lost 5 bases and J 8 bases, leaving 9 bases between the germline ends. The CDR3 here is CASSLDREKLFF. Written as DNA, the CDR3 is TGTGCCAGTAGTCTCGACAGGGAAAAACTGTTTTTT.

The V call is TRBV19, the J call TRBJ2-1, with TRBD2 matching 10 bases. The CDR3 length is 15 residues. Unmatched junction bases numbered 4, after V lost 7 bases and J lost 1 base. Germline assignment: CDR1 LNHDA and CDR2 SQIVND (reference sequence). The DNA of the CDR3 is TGTGCCAGTAAAAGCGGGAGGGTGTCCTACAATGAGCAGTTCTTC. Its protein is CASKSGRVSYNEQFF. Full variable domain (rest looked up from reference TRBV19 and TRBJ2-1): DGGITQSPKYLFRKEGQNVTLSCEQNLNHDAMYWYRQDPGQGLRLIYYSQIVNDFQKGDIAEGYSVSREKKESFPLTVTSAQKNPTAFYLCASKSGRVSYNEQFFGPGTRLTVL.

In nucleotides, the CDR3 is TGTGCCAGCAGCCCCCGACTAGCGGGAGCGACAGATACGCAGTATTTT. Translation gives CASSPRLAGATDTQYF. The chain is built from TRBV14 and TRBJ2-3; 12 bases fit TRBD2. V trimming: 4 bases; J trimming: 3 bases; junction bases outside the gene matches: 5. Germline CDR1 and CDR2: SGHDN and FVKESK. There are 16 residues in the CDR3.

The rearrangement joins TRBV5-1 to TRBJ2-2, with D possibly being TRBD1 (5 bases). Trimming stripped 0 bases from V and 7 bases from J, with 10 bases between. This CDR3 is built from 14 residues. Germline V gene sequence: CDR1 SGHRS, CDR2 YFSETQ. In DNA, the CDR3 is TGCGCCAGCAGCTTGGGTGGGGCCGGCGGGGAGCTGTTTTTT. It specifies CASSLGGAGGELFF.

This clone came up a few times. This chain links TRBV9 with TRBJ2-7; D gene uncertain. Trimming removed 4 bases from V and 2 bases from J, with 13 bases in between. Germline loops: CDR1 SGDLS, CDR2 YYNGEE. The CDR3 length is 14 residues. The DNA of the CDR3 is TGTGCCAGCAGCCCATTTCAGCTCGCCTACGAGCAGTACTTC. Translated: CASSPFQLAYEQYF.

The V and J genes are TRBV7-2 and TRBJ2-7, with 9 bases matching TRBD2. CDR1 SGHTA and CDR2 FQGNSA come from the germline V gene. The CDR3 extends over 14 amino acids. V shed 1 base and J 5 bases; nucleotides not matched to a gene: 3. Here the CDR3 reads CASSLGLAVNEQYF. The CDR3 DNA reads TGTGCCAGCAGCTTAGGACTAGCGGTCAACGAGCAGTACTTC. The full variable domain, rest sourced from reference TRBV7-2 and TRBJ2-7, is GAGVSQSPSNKVTEKGKDVELRCDPISGHTALYWYRQSLGQGLEFLIYFQGNSAPDKSGLPSDRFSAERTGGSVSTLTIQRTQQEDSAVYLCASSLGLAVNEQYFGPGTRLTVT.

The table lists this clone with a few counts. The V gene is TRBV15, the J gene TRBJ2-2, with 9 bases lining up with TRBD2. Germline V gene sequence: CDR1 LNHNV, CDR2 YYDKDF (reference sequence). The V gene end was trimmed by 0 bases and the J gene end by 9 bases; junction bases not matched to a gene: 5. The CDR3 has 15 residues. In nucleotides, the CDR3 is TGTGCCACCAGCAGAGATCAAGCGGGAGGACGGGAGCTGTTTTTT. It is translated as CATSRDQAGGRELFF.

This sequence joins TRBV7-2 and TRBJ2-5; tentatively, D is TRBD2 (5 bases). Germline CDR1 and CDR2: SGHTA and FQGNSA. This CDR3 has 14 residues. Trimming removed 5 bases from V and 4 bases from J, with 14 bases in between. The CDR3 sequence: CASSPGGVPETQYF. CDR3 nucleotides: TGTGCCAGCAGCCCAGGAGGAGTTCCAGAGACCCAGTACTTC.

This chain connects TRBV11-3 to TRBJ2-7; D possibly corresponds to TRBD2 (6 bases). Germline-derived CDR1 and CDR2 are SGHNT and YENEEA. Trimming pared 2 bases from V and 3 bases from J, leaving 11 bases between. The CDR3 spans 14 residues. The CDR3 is CASSLRGGDYEQYF. In DNA, the CDR3 is TGTGCCAGCAGCTTAAGGGGAGGAGACTACGAGCAGTACTTC.

The V and J genes are TRBV7-2 and TRBJ2-2; TRBD2 might be the D (5 bases). From germline, CDR1 is SGHTA and CDR2 FQGNSA. With 5 bases removed from V and 5 bases from J, the gap between germline ends came to 15 bases. This CDR3 comprises 15 residues. The CDR3 loop is CASSAQLGETGELFF. In DNA, the CDR3 is TGTGCCAGCAGCGCCCAGCTCGGGGAAACCGGGGAGCTGTTTTTT.

Only one count was recorded for this clone. The chain carries TRBV30 and TRBJ2-3; 11 bases agree with TRBD2. The CDR3 totals 15 residues. Looked up from germline, CDR1 is GTSNPN and CDR2 is SVGIG (reference sequence). The J segment lost 4 bases and the V segment lost 2 bases, leaving 5 bases of the junction unmatched. The CDR3 loop is CAWSYIAGGADTQYF. CDR3 coding DNA: TGTGCCTGGAGTTACATAGCGGGAGGGGCAGATACGCAGTATTTT.

The J gene is TRBJ2-5, the V gene TRBV5-1, with D perhaps TRBD1 or TRBD2 (5 bases each). Deletions cut 1 base from V and 4 bases from J, with 14 bases between. CDR1 and CDR2 from the germline V gene are SGHRS and YFSETQ. The CDR3 extends over 15 amino acids. The CDR3 DNA reads TGCGCCAGCAGCTTGCAGTCAGGGACGGGAGAGACCCAGTACTTC. As protein: CASSLQSGTGETQYF.

J is TRBJ2-1 and V is TRBV7-8; unclear D gene. The CDR3 is made up of 14 amino acids. Trimming took off 4 bases at V and 9 bases at J, with 16 bases between the two ends. Germline V gene lookup returns CDR1 SGHVS and CDR2 FQNEAQ. Written as DNA, the CDR3 is TGTGCCAGCAGCTCCCTCCCCCAGTCAAGTGAGCAGTTCTTC. It codes for CASSSLPQSSEQFF.

The V call is TRBV19, the J call TRBJ1-5; 7 nucleotides match TRBD1. CDR1 LNHDA and CDR2 SQIVND come from the germline V gene (reference sequence). The CDR3 has 15 residues. Germline trimming cut 5 bases from V and 4 bases from J; bases unmatched to any gene: 8. In nucleotides, the CDR3 is TGTGCCAGTAGTGAAAGAACAGGGGCGAATCAGCCCCAGCATTTT. Translating it yields CASSERTGANQPQHF.

This chain links TRBV7-9 with TRBJ1-1; perhaps TRBD1 as D (5 bases). Germline V lookup: CDR1 SEHNR, CDR2 FQNEAQ (reference sequence). This CDR3 comprises 16 residues. V was clipped by 5 bases and J by 1 base, with 17 bases between them. CDR3 sequence reads: CASSPGSGGSNTEAFF. CDR3 DNA: TGTGCCAGCAGCCCTGGTTCTGGGGGATCGAACACTGAAGCTTTCTTT.

The rearrangement joins TRBV2 to TRBJ2-7; maybe TRBD2 (5 bases). Trimming took 8 bases from V and 3 from J, leaving 11 bases between them. Germline V gene data show CDR1 as SNHLY and CDR2 as FYNNEI. This CDR3 is built from 12 residues. The CDR3 coding sequence is TGTGCCAGCGGCCCGGAGGACTACGAGCAGTACTTC. Its translation: CASGPEDYEQYF.

The chain combines TRBV30 with TRBJ1-1, with no clear D. V lost 0 bases and J 6 bases, leaving 17 bases between the germline ends. Germline V lookup: CDR1 GTSNPN, CDR2 SVGIG (reference sequence). This CDR3 has 15 amino acids. The CDR3 region has the DNA TGTGCCTGGAGTGTATCAGCCAGCCGTTTCGCTGAAGCTTTCTTT. It specifies CAWSVSASRFAEAFF.

This clone is medium-sized within its sample. The chain is built from TRBV19 and TRBJ2-3; 9 nucleotides align to TRBD1. This CDR3 is 16 amino acids long. The J segment lost 7 bases and the V segment lost 5 bases, leaving 13 bases of the junction unmatched. The germline gives CDR1 LNHDA, CDR2 SQIVND (reference sequence). This CDR3 is CASSSQPGQGLYTQYF. The DNA of the CDR3 is TGTGCCAGTAGTTCTCAACCGGGACAGGGCCTATATACGCAGTATTTT.

This sequence joins TRBV10-1 and TRBJ1-1; D gene uncertain. The CDR3 is 12 residues long. V was shortened by 0 bases and J by 4 bases, with 3 bases between the two germline ends. Germline V gene data show CDR1 as WNHNN and CDR2 as SYGVQD (reference sequence). CDR3 residues: CASSESLTEAFF. The CDR3 nucleotides are TGCGCCAGCAGTGAGTCCCTCACTGAAGCTTTCTTT.

The chain has TRBV7-3 and TRBJ2-3, with D hard to call. The CDR3 is made up of 15 amino acids. Per germline, CDR1 SGHTA and CDR2 FQGTGA. V lost 1 base and J lost 4, with 12 bases in between. The CDR3 here is CASSLNPPGPDTQYF. CDR3 DNA: TGTGCCAGCAGCTTAAACCCGCCAGGACCAGATACGCAGTATTTT. Complete variable domain (other parts from reference TRBV7-3 and TRBJ2-3): GAGVSQTPSNKVTEKGKYVELRCDPISGHTALYWYRQSLGQGPEFLIYFQGTGAADDSGLPNDRFFAVRPEGSVSTLKIQRTERGDSAVYLCASSLNPPGPDTQYFGPGTRLTVL.

The genes are TRBV18 and TRBJ2-5; D unresolved. Germline-derived CDR1 and CDR2 are KGHSH and LQKENI. This CDR3 is built from 15 residues. V gave up 0 bases and J gave up 0 bases, with 8 bases separating them. The CDR3 reads CASSPPPGYQETQYF. As DNA, the CDR3 is TGTGCCAGCTCACCACCGCCGGGTTACCAAGAGACCCAGTACTTC.

This sequence joins TRBV7-2 and TRBJ2-7; 12 bases map to TRBD1. In germline, CDR1 is SGHTA, CDR2 FQGNSA. This CDR3 is built from 15 residues. J was trimmed by 4 bases and V by 3 bases; bases with no gene match: 4. This CDR3 reads CASSFSGQGAYEQYF. Here the CDR3 DNA reads TGTGCCAGCAGCTTCTCGGGACAGGGGGCTTACGAGCAGTACTTC.

V usage is TRBV10-3 and J usage is TRBJ2-3, with 7 bases that match TRBD2. The J segment lost 1 base and the V segment lost 7 bases, leaving 5 bases of the junction unmatched. The CDR3 consists of 14 residues. The V gene's germline CDR1 is ENHRY and CDR2 SYGVKD. This CDR3 reads CAITKRGGTDTQYF. The CDR3 DNA is TGTGCCATCACCAAGCGGGGCGGCACAGATACGCAGTATTTT.

V and J are TRBV5-6 and TRBJ2-5; D call uncertain. Trimming removed 1 base at V and 1 base at J, with 11 bases between. CDR1 and CDR2 from the germline V gene are SGHDT and YYEEEE. This CDR3 region has 15 residues. The CDR3 DNA sequence: TGTGCCAGCAGCTTGCGGAGACCAATCCAAGAGACCCAGTACTTC. The encoded protein is CASSLRRPIQETQYF.

This clone was counted once. Its ends do not fully match the called genes, so a read error is possible. The chain employs TRBV19 and TRBJ2-1; TRBD2 aligns across 9 bases. There are 16 residues in the CDR3. Looked up from germline, CDR1 is LNHDA and CDR2 is SQIVND (reference sequence). The CDR3 here is CASGMYGQLAGNEQFF. CDR3 coding DNA: TGTGCCAGTGGTATGTACGGGCAACTAGCGGGCAATGAGCAGTTCTTC.

The chain combines TRBV6-1 with TRBJ1-5; D is unclear. CDR3 size: 13 residues. V dropped 3 bases and J dropped 3 bases, with 6 bases sitting between them. CDR1 and CDR2 (germline): MNHNS, SASEGT. The CDR3 DNA reads as TGTGCCAGCAGTGAGTTGGACAATCAGCCCCAGCATTTT. Its translation: CASSELDNQPQHF.